The present entry profiles one T cell receptor (beta chain) with its context. TCR beta CDR3 regions were amplified from RNA transcripts. With the HTBI primer set, the TCR CDR3 went through a first round of RT-PCR. TCRdb reprocessed the multiplex PCR reads via MiXCR and lists one record per CDR3 protein. Of a few hundred thousand distinct CDR3 sequences in the sample, 20% to 25% were seen once. This entry comes from a study of T cells in Graves' hyperthyroidism and ophthalmopathy. With 5 bases clipped from V and 10 bases from J, the junction kept 10 bases outside the gene matches. CDR3 length: 13 amino acids.

The source of this sequence is a woman aged 50 to 60 with Graves' hyperthyroidism. The chain combines TRBV12-3 or TRBV12-4 with TRBJ1-1; 7 positions agree with TRBD1. Source material: blood. CDR3 residues: CASSITGVRGAFF. The CDR3 DNA follows: TGTGCCAGCAGTATCACAGGGGTTCGGGGAGCTTTCTTT.